A selection of T cell receptor beta chains follows, all from one sample in a study of cytomegalovirus exposure and HLA in healthy donors. Sequencing was performed with immunoSEQ multiplex PCR; in TCRdb, only in-frame clones are kept and a portion is missing. The table includes 170,000 or so clones, roughly 81% detected once. The specimen was PBMCs. These receptors were collected from a girl aged 5-17 years in good health and CMV-seropositive. Both conserved end residues are part of each CDR3. Each record gives: clone size, D gene, V gene, J gene, CDR3 protein, CDR3 DNA. The D gene is left open where the match is weak. Rows give clone size only sometimes, using once, few, many, or a class for an expanded clone.

clone_size: -; d_call: TRBD1; v_call: TRBV5-1; j_call: TRBJ1-1; cdr3_aa: CASSKGQGVNTEAFF; cdr3_nt: TGCGCCAGCAGCAAGGGACAGGGAGTTAACACTGAAGCTTTCTTT
clone_size: -; d_call: TRBD1; v_call: TRBV27; j_call: TRBJ2-7; cdr3_aa: CASSLSGDRANEQYF; cdr3_nt: TGTGCCAGCAGTTTATCAGGAGACAGGGCCAACGAGCAGTACTTC
clone_size: once; d_call: TRBD1; v_call: TRBV19; j_call: TRBJ2-7; cdr3_aa: CASGQGYEQYF; cdr3_nt: TGTGCCAGCGGACAGGGCTACGAGCAGTACTTC
clone_size: -; d_call: -; v_call: TRBV27; j_call: TRBJ1-5; cdr3_aa: CASSLPTGPVHF; cdr3_nt: TGTGCCAGCAGTCTACCGACAGGTCCGGTGCATTTT
clone_size: -; d_call: TRBD2; v_call: TRBV7-8; j_call: TRBJ2-3; cdr3_aa: CASSLGTSGGLKNTQYF; cdr3_nt: TGTGCCAGCAGCTTAGGGACTAGCGGGGGTCTAAAGAATACGCAGTATTTT
clone_size: once; d_call: TRBD2; v_call: TRBV5-1; j_call: TRBJ2-7; cdr3_aa: CASSTGTSGSYEQYF; cdr3_nt: TGCGCCAGCAGTACCGGGACTAGCGGTTCCTACGAGCAGTACTTC
clone_size: -; d_call: TRBD1; v_call: TRBV7-9; j_call: TRBJ1-3; cdr3_aa: CASSWTGPGNTIYF; cdr3_nt: TGTGCCAGCAGCTGGACAGGCCCTGGAAACACCATATATTTT
clone_size: -; d_call: TRBD1; v_call: TRBV7-3; j_call: TRBJ1-1; cdr3_aa: CASSSGQKNTEAFF; cdr3_nt: TGTGCCAGCAGCTCGGGACAGAAGAACACTGAAGCTTTCTTT
clone_size: -; d_call: TRBD2; v_call: TRBV4-2; j_call: TRBJ2-7; cdr3_aa: CASSQGLAGVNEQYF; cdr3_nt: TGTGCCAGCAGCCAGGGACTAGCGGGGGTCAACGAGCAGTACTTC
clone_size: -; d_call: TRBD2; v_call: TRBV13; j_call: TRBJ2-7; cdr3_aa: CASSLRPGTSGGRYEQYF; cdr3_nt: TGTGCCAGCAGCTTACGTCCCGGGACTAGCGGGGGGCGCTACGAGCAGTACTTC
clone_size: -; d_call: -; v_call: TRBV6-6; j_call: TRBJ1-2; cdr3_aa: CASSYHRQVPLGYTF; cdr3_nt: TGTGCCAGCAGTTACCACCGGCAGGTTCCCTTAGGCTACACCTTC
clone_size: -; d_call: TRBD2; v_call: TRBV5-6; j_call: TRBJ2-1; cdr3_aa: CASSFWRGGLGEQFF; cdr3_nt: TGTGCCAGCAGCTTCTGGCGGGGGGGCCTGGGTGAGCAGTTCTTC
clone_size: -; d_call: TRBD1; v_call: TRBV4-1; j_call: TRBJ2-7; cdr3_aa: CASSQVPGGVVVKQYF; cdr3_nt: TGCGCCAGCAGCCAAGTTCCAGGGGGCGTTGTGGTGAAGCAGTACTTC
clone_size: -; d_call: -; v_call: TRBV6-5; j_call: TRBJ1-1; cdr3_aa: CASSKQQGRAAFF; cdr3_nt: TGTGCCAGCAGTAAACAACAGGGCCGGGCAGCTTTCTTT
clone_size: -; d_call: -; v_call: TRBV19; j_call: TRBJ2-4; cdr3_aa: CASSILAGGKNIQYF; cdr3_nt: TGTGCCAGTAGTATATTGGCAGGAGGCAAAAACATTCAGTACTTC
clone_size: -; d_call: TRBD1; v_call: TRBV11-2; j_call: TRBJ1-4; cdr3_aa: CASSEYRGKGEKLFF; cdr3_nt: TGTGCCAGCAGCGAATACAGGGGGAAAGGTGAAAAACTGTTTTTT
clone_size: -; d_call: -; v_call: TRBV7-9; j_call: TRBJ2-7; cdr3_aa: CASTPGYEQYF; cdr3_nt: TGTGCCAGCACCCCCGGGTACGAGCAGTACTTC
clone_size: -; d_call: -; v_call: TRBV9; j_call: TRBJ1-6; cdr3_aa: CASSTTTGGSPLHF; cdr3_nt: TGTGCCAGCAGCACAACTACGGGGGGTTCACCCCTCCACTTT
clone_size: -; d_call: -; v_call: TRBV15; j_call: TRBJ2-7; cdr3_aa: CATSKEGGGDEQYF; cdr3_nt: TGTGCCACCAGCAAGGAGGGGGGGGGCGACGAGCAGTACTTC
clone_size: -; d_call: TRBD1; v_call: TRBV2; j_call: TRBJ1-1; cdr3_aa: CASSLRGPENTEAFF; cdr3_nt: TGTGCCAGCAGCCTCAGGGGGCCAGAGAACACTGAAGCTTTCTTT
clone_size: -; d_call: TRBD2; v_call: TRBV10-3; j_call: TRBJ2-1; cdr3_aa: CAISELMASGGGRKDQEQFF; cdr3_nt: TGTGCCATCAGTGAACTTATGGCTAGCGGGGGGGGACGAAAAGATCAGGAGCAGTTCTTC
clone_size: -; d_call: -; v_call: TRBV5-4; j_call: TRBJ1-2; cdr3_aa: CASSLDLEHSF; cdr3_nt: TGTGCCAGCAGCTTGGACTTAGAACACAGCTTC
clone_size: few; d_call: -; v_call: TRBV2; j_call: TRBJ1-1; cdr3_aa: CASSEAQGSHTEAFF; cdr3_nt: TGTGCCAGCAGTGAAGCGCAGGGTTCGCACACTGAAGCTTTCTTT
clone_size: -; d_call: -; v_call: TRBV6-5; j_call: TRBJ1-6; cdr3_aa: CASSYLAGTKNSPLHF; cdr3_nt: TGTGCCAGCAGTTACTTAGCCGGGACTAAAAATTCACCCCTCCACTTT
clone_size: -; d_call: -; v_call: TRBV19; j_call: TRBJ1-2; cdr3_aa: CASSIDLQGRNYGYTF; cdr3_nt: TGTGCCAGTAGTATAGATCTCCAGGGTCGTAACTATGGCTACACCTTC
clone_size: -; d_call: TRBD1; v_call: TRBV9; j_call: TRBJ1-1; cdr3_aa: CASSVGTGEGNTEAFF; cdr3_nt: TGTGCCAGCAGCGTAGGGACAGGGGAGGGGAACACTGAAGCTTTCTTT
clone_size: -; d_call: -; v_call: TRBV27; j_call: TRBJ1-6; cdr3_aa: CASSFAEDSPLHF; cdr3_nt: TGTGCCAGCAGTTTTGCAGAAGATTCACCCCTCCACTTT